These 3 T cell receptor beta chains were all obtained from the same sample, sequenced in a study of multiple sclerosis patients with progressive multifocal leukoencephalopathy. Specified time point: roughly 13 months of natalizumab therapy. Profiling relied on immunoSEQ multiplex PCR, and the TCRdb table lists in-frame clones only, not all of them. The sample lists around 25,000 clones, approximately 90% seen once, with about 2% in the top ten. This material consisted of PBMCs, taken from a patient treated with natalizumab. The receptors derive from a man aged 25-45 years with multiple sclerosis.

The rearrangement uses TRBV4-3 and TRBJ2-3, with D tentatively TRBD2 (6 bases). The length of the CDR3 is 15 residues. Trimming left V 0 bases short and J 3 bases short, with 10 bases between. Germline assignment: CDR1 LGHNA and CDR2 YSLEER. CDR3: CASSQDRGRTDTQYF. The CDR3 DNA reads as TGCGCCAGCAGCCAAGATCGGGGGAGAACAGATACGCAGTATTTT.

J is TRBJ1-5 and V is TRBV2, with D uncertain. Looked up from germline, CDR1 is SNHLY and CDR2 is FYNNEI. This CDR3 has 14 residues. Trimming pared 3 bases from V and 7 bases from J, leaving 13 bases between. The CDR3, as DNA: TGTGCCAGCAGTGATCGCGGGGTAGCCCAGCCCCAGCATTTT. Translated: CASSDRGVAQPQHF.

This clone has a handful of counts. The V call is TRBV7-6, the J call TRBJ2-2; 13 nucleotides agree with TRBD2. V dropped 5 bases and J dropped 5; count of bases not matched to a gene: 5. CDR1 SGHVS and CDR2 FNYEAQ come from the germline V gene. The CDR3 is 16 residues long. In DNA form, the CDR3 reads TGTGCCAGCAGCCGGACTAGCGGGAGTTATACCGGGGAGCTGTTTTTT. It codes for CASSRTSGSYTGELFF.